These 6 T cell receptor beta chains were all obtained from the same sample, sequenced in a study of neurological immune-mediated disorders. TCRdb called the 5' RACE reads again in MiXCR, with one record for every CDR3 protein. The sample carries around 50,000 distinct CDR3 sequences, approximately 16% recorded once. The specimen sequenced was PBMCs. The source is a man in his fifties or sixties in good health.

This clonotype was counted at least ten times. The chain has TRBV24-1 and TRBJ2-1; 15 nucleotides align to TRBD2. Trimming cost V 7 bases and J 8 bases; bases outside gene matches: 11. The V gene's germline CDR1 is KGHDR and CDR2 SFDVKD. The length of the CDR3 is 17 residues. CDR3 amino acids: CATRGIGGLAGGDEQFF. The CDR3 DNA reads TGTGCCACCAGGGGCATTGGAGGACTAGCGGGAGGGGATGAGCAGTTCTTC.

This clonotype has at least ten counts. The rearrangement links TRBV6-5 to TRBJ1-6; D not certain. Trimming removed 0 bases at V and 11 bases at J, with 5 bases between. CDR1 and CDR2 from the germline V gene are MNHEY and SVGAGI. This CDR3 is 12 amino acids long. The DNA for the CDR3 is TGTGCCAGCAGTTACTCCGGTGCACCCCTCCACTTT. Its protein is CASSYSGAPLHF.

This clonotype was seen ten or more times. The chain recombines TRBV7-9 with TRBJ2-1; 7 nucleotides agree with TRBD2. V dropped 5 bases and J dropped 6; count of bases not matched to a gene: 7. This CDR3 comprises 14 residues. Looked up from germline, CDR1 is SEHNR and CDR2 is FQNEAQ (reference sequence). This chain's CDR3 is CASSRVGLSNEQFF. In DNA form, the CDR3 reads TGTGCCAGCAGCCGCGTGGGACTATCCAATGAGCAGTTCTTC. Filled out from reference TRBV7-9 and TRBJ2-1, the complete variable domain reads DTGVSQNPRHKITKRGQNVTFRCDPISEHNRLYWYRQTLGQGPEFLTYFQNEAQLEKSRLLSDRFSAERPKGSFSTLEIQRTEQGDSAMYLCASSRVGLSNEQFFGPGTRLTVL.

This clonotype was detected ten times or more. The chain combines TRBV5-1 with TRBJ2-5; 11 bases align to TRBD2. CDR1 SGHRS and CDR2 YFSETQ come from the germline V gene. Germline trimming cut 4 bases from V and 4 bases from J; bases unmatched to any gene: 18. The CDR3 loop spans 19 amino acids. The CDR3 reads CASSEDTTILAGEGETQYF. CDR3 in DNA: TGCGCCAGCAGCGAGGACACGACGATACTAGCGGGAGAAGGAGAGACCCAGTACTTC.

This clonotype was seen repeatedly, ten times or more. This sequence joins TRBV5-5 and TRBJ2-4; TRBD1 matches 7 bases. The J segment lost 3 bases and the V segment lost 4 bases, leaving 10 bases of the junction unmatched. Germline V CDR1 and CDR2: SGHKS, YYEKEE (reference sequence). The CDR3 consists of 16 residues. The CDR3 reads CASSAGTATFKNIQYF. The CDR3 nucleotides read TGTGCCAGCAGCGCCGGGACAGCGACCTTCAAAAACATTCAGTACTTC.

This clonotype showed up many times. CDR3 sequence (DNA): TGTGCCAGCAGTTCAGGGTATAATTCACCCCTCCACTTT. Translation: CASSSGYNSPLHF. The chain employs TRBV12-3 or TRBV12-4 and TRBJ1-6, with D possibly TRBD1 on 5 matching bases. V lost 4 bases, J lost 4 bases, and 5 bases lay in between. The CDR3 loop spans 13 amino acids.